This paragraph reports one T cell receptor (beta chain). Its specificity is not known. Sequencing used immunoSEQ multiplex PCR; TCRdb keeps in-frame clones, though not all of them. This sample carries some 35,000 clones, approximately 80% of them seen once, and the ten largest clones take around 18%. The data were taken from a study of OX40 agonist ivuxolimab in advanced cancers. Study summary: Patients received intravenous ivuxolimab every 2 weeks at 0.01 to 10 mg/kg. Study results and caveats: In a subset of nonresponders, normalized T-cell clonal expansion was also low.

J gave up 8 bases and V 4 bases, and 14 bases lay outside the gene matches. This CDR3 is built from 16 residues. Germline V gene lookup returns CDR1 MNHEY and CDR2 SMNVEV (reference sequence). The chain employs TRBV27 and TRBJ1-2, with 9 bases matching TRBD1. This TCR was sampled from an adult with an advanced solid tumor such as melanoma, head and neck, liver or kidney cancer. The material was CD4+ or CD8+ T cells sorted from blood, obtained in a trial of the OX40 agonist ivuxolimab. Here the CDR3 reads CASSSIPGQGIQGYTF. The DNA for the CDR3 is TGTGCCAGCAGTTCCATTCCGGGACAGGGAATCCAAGGCTACACCTTC.